In its sample, the clone carrying this T cell receptor beta chain was seen once. The antigen is undetermined. This sample is drawn from a study of OX40 agonist ivuxolimab in advanced cancers. General study results and limits: Expanded clones were, on average, more numerous among CD8+ T cells than CD4+. At doses 0.1 to 3.0 mg/kg, CD4+ and CD8+ clones expanded.

Repertoires were generated with immunoSEQ multiplex PCR, while TCRdb's copy carries only in-frame clones and drops some. This sample has some 74,000 clones, with more than 85% found just once. Sample: CD4+ or CD8+ T cells sorted from blood, taken in a trial of the OX40 agonist ivuxolimab. The clonotype comes from an adult with an advanced solid tumor such as melanoma, head and neck, liver or kidney cancer.

The CDR3 nucleotides are TGTGCCAGCACCCAGGGACAGGGGTTTTGGAACACCATATATTTT. It is translated as CASTQGQGFWNTIYF. The chain combines TRBV6-1 with TRBJ1-3, with TRBD1 matching over 10 bases. The germline V gene encodes CDR1 MNHNS and CDR2 SASEGT. The CDR3 is 15 residues long. V lost 7 bases to trimming and J lost 7 bases; unmatched junction nucleotides: 10.